A selection of T cell receptor beta chains follows, all from one sample in a study of response to subunit inactivated influenza vaccine. MiXCR, applied by TCRdb to the RT-PCR reads, yields one record per CDR3 protein. Counted here are about 650,000 distinct CDR3 sequences, approximately 14% occurring once; the ten biggest clones make up 9.5% to 13%. The material sequenced was PBMCs from blood, taken approximately 13 days after vaccination. The source of these receptors is a man aged 50 to 59 who received an inactivated influenza vaccine. CDR3s include the opening cysteine and the closing phenylalanine or tryptophan. A D gene is named only where the DNA matches it firmly. The size of a clone is reported for some rows only, either as once, few or many, or as a class for expanded clones.

abundance: -; d_gene: TRBD1; j_gene: TRBJ1-2; v_gene: TRBV12-3/TRBV12-4; CDR3aa: CASSLGQGNLGYTF; CDR3nt: TGTGCCAGCAGTTTGGGACAGGGGAACTTGGGCTACACCTTC
abundance: few; d_gene: TRBD2; j_gene: TRBJ2-1; v_gene: TRBV6-2/TRBV6-3; CDR3aa: CASSYSLAGGNNEQFF; CDR3nt: TGTGCCAGCAGTTACTCCCTAGCGGGGGGGAACAATGAGCAGTTCTTC
abundance: -; d_gene: -; j_gene: TRBJ2-7; v_gene: TRBV7-9; CDR3aa: CASCRDSHYEQYF; CDR3nt: TGTGCCAGCTGCCGGGACTCCCACTACGAGCAGTACTTC
abundance: many; d_gene: -; j_gene: TRBJ1-2; v_gene: TRBV6-4; CDR3aa: CASRQAGSNYGYTF; CDR3nt: TGTGCCAGCAGACAGGCAGGGTCTAACTATGGCTACACCTTC
abundance: once; d_gene: -; j_gene: TRBJ2-7; v_gene: TRBV11-2; CDR3aa: CASSFSGTSWYEQYF; CDR3nt: TGTGCCAGCAGCTTTTCAGGAACGTCTTGGTACGAGCAGTACTTC
abundance: -; d_gene: TRBD2; j_gene: TRBJ2-1; v_gene: TRBV6-2/TRBV6-3; CDR3aa: CASKSGGAESYNEQFF; CDR3nt: TGTGCCAGTAAAAGCGGGGGGGCCGAGTCCTACAATGAGCAGTTCTTC
abundance: -; d_gene: -; j_gene: TRBJ2-5; v_gene: TRBV12-3/TRBV12-4; CDR3aa: CASSSQQVFETQYF; CDR3nt: TGTGCCAGCAGTTCCCAACAGGTCTTCGAGACCCAGTACTTC
abundance: few; d_gene: TRBD2; j_gene: TRBJ2-7; v_gene: TRBV2; CDR3aa: CAIRRTSGDTYEQYF; CDR3nt: TGTGCCATACGGAGGACTAGCGGGGACACCTACGAGCAGTACTTC
abundance: many; d_gene: -; j_gene: TRBJ2-1; v_gene: TRBV12-3/TRBV12-4; CDR3aa: CASSLSFDNEQFF; CDR3nt: TGTGCCAGCAGTTTAAGTTTCGACAATGAGCAGTTCTTC
abundance: -; d_gene: TRBD1; j_gene: TRBJ2-3; v_gene: TRBV7-9; CDR3aa: CASSLQTGGTDTQYF; CDR3nt: TGTGCCAGCAGCTTACAGACAGGGGGAACAGATACGCAGTATTTT
abundance: -; d_gene: TRBD1; j_gene: TRBJ1-6; v_gene: TRBV20-1; CDR3aa: CSATLDRDRSPLHF; CDR3nt: TGCAGTGCTACCTTGGACAGGGATCGCTCACCCCTCCACTTT
abundance: -; d_gene: TRBD1; j_gene: TRBJ1-2; v_gene: TRBV7-2; CDR3aa: CASSLGRRGLDGYTF; CDR3nt: TGTGCCAGCAGCTTAGGCCGCAGGGGGCTTGATGGCTACACCTTC
abundance: -; d_gene: -; j_gene: TRBJ2-7; v_gene: TRBV6-2/TRBV6-3; CDR3aa: CATGQIDEQYF; CDR3nt: TGTGCCACCGGACAGATCGACGAGCAGTACTTC
abundance: -; d_gene: TRBD1; j_gene: TRBJ2-2; v_gene: TRBV14; CDR3aa: CASSQWTGAGELFF; CDR3nt: TGTGCCAGCAGCCAATGGACAGGGGCCGGGGAGCTGTTTTTT
abundance: -; d_gene: TRBD1; j_gene: TRBJ1-2; v_gene: TRBV7-9; CDR3aa: CASSFAGQGAAF; CDR3nt: TGTGCCAGCAGCTTTGCCGGCCAGGGGGCGGCCTTC
abundance: -; d_gene: TRBD1; j_gene: TRBJ2-7; v_gene: TRBV6-6; CDR3aa: CASSYQTGDEQYF; CDR3nt: TGTGCCAGCAGTTACCAAACAGGGGACGAGCAGTACTTC
abundance: few; d_gene: TRBD2; j_gene: TRBJ2-1; v_gene: TRBV7-2; CDR3aa: CASTPLGLGDNEQFF; CDR3nt: TGTGCCAGCACCCCTCTGGGACTAGGGGACAATGAGCAGTTCTTC
abundance: -; d_gene: TRBD2; j_gene: TRBJ2-5; v_gene: TRBV5-1; CDR3aa: CASSSGLAGVAGETQYF; CDR3nt: TGCGCCAGCAGCAGCGGACTAGCGGGAGTTGCGGGAGAGACCCAGTACTTC
abundance: -; d_gene: TRBD2; j_gene: TRBJ2-1; v_gene: TRBV28; CDR3aa: CASSLYPPGTSGYNEQFF; CDR3nt: TGTGCCAGCAGTTTATATCCCCCCGGGACTAGCGGATACAATGAGCAGTTCTTC
abundance: few; d_gene: -; j_gene: TRBJ2-5; v_gene: TRBV29-1; CDR3aa: CSVERLVRGETQYF; CDR3nt: TGCAGCGTTGAAAGACTAGTTCGTGGGGAGACCCAGTACTTC
abundance: few; d_gene: -; j_gene: TRBJ1-5; v_gene: TRBV29-1; CDR3aa: CSVAGDLNQPQHF; CDR3nt: TGCAGCGTTGCAGGGGATCTCAATCAGCCCCAGCATTTT
abundance: -; d_gene: -; j_gene: TRBJ2-2; v_gene: TRBV29-1; CDR3aa: CSVAVTSNTGELFF; CDR3nt: TGCAGCGTTGCTGTGACCTCGAACACCGGGGAGCTGTTTTTT
abundance: -; d_gene: TRBD2; j_gene: TRBJ2-2; v_gene: TRBV6-1; CDR3aa: CASSSSGGAPSNTGELFF; CDR3nt: TGTGCCAGCAGCTCTAGCGGGGGGGCCCCCTCGAACACCGGGGAGCTGTTTTTT
abundance: -; d_gene: -; j_gene: TRBJ1-1; v_gene: TRBV6-5; CDR3aa: CASSQRGESAFF; CDR3nt: TGTGCCAGCAGTCAACGGGGAGAATCGGCTTTCTTT
abundance: few; d_gene: -; j_gene: TRBJ1-3; v_gene: TRBV6-1; CDR3aa: CASSDSTGSGNTIYF; CDR3nt: TGTGCCAGCAGTGATAGTACCGGCTCTGGAAACACCATATATTTT
abundance: few; d_gene: TRBD2; j_gene: TRBJ2-1; v_gene: TRBV27; CDR3aa: CASNELSGSAYNEQFF; CDR3nt: TGTGCCAGCAATGAATTAAGCGGGAGTGCCTACAATGAGCAGTTCTTC
abundance: -; d_gene: -; j_gene: TRBJ2-7; v_gene: TRBV5-1; CDR3aa: CASSSRGAHEQYF; CDR3nt: TGCGCCAGCAGCTCGCGGGGAGCCCACGAGCAGTACTTC
abundance: few; d_gene: -; j_gene: TRBJ2-1; v_gene: TRBV5-1; CDR3aa: CASSLQTGATSGNEQFF; CDR3nt: TGCGCCAGCAGCTTACAGACGGGAGCCACCTCCGGTAATGAGCAGTTCTTC
abundance: -; d_gene: -; j_gene: TRBJ2-5; v_gene: TRBV6-2/TRBV6-3; CDR3aa: CASKIDRTSQETQYF; CDR3nt: TGTGCCAGCAAAATTGACAGGACCTCCCAAGAGACCCAGTACTTC
abundance: -; d_gene: -; j_gene: TRBJ1-5; v_gene: TRBV7-2; CDR3aa: CASSLQQTNQPQHF; CDR3nt: TGTGCCAGCAGCTTGCAACAAACAAATCAGCCCCAGCATTTT
abundance: many; d_gene: TRBD1; j_gene: TRBJ2-3; v_gene: TRBV29-1; CDR3aa: CSVTPTGGLRDTQYF; CDR3nt: TGCAGCGTTACCCCGACAGGGGGCCTAAGAGATACGCAGTATTTT
abundance: few; d_gene: TRBD2; j_gene: TRBJ2-1; v_gene: TRBV3-1; CDR3aa: CASSQVVRGNYNEQFF; CDR3nt: TGTGCCAGCAGCCAAGTAGTGCGGGGGAACTACAATGAGCAGTTCTTC
abundance: few; d_gene: -; j_gene: TRBJ2-7; v_gene: TRBV7-9; CDR3aa: CASSPGATKPYEQYF; CDR3nt: TGTGCCAGCAGCCCCGGCGCCACGAAACCCTACGAGCAGTACTTC
abundance: -; d_gene: -; j_gene: TRBJ1-1; v_gene: TRBV28; CDR3aa: CASSLGGQSGAEAFF; CDR3nt: TGTGCCAGCAGTTTAGGCGGGCAGTCCGGGGCTGAAGCTTTCTTT
abundance: few; d_gene: -; j_gene: TRBJ2-7; v_gene: TRBV30; CDR3aa: CAWSVAGFYEQYF; CDR3nt: TGTGCCTGGAGTGTGGCAGGGTTCTACGAGCAGTACTTC
abundance: -; d_gene: TRBD1; j_gene: TRBJ1-5; v_gene: TRBV20-1; CDR3aa: CSAPTGVGQPQHF; CDR3nt: TGCAGTGCTCCAACAGGGGTTGGTCAGCCCCAGCATTTT
abundance: few; d_gene: TRBD1; j_gene: TRBJ2-5; v_gene: TRBV5-1; CDR3aa: CASSFDRAGETQYF; CDR3nt: TGCGCCAGCAGCTTTGACAGGGCAGGGGAGACCCAGTACTTC
abundance: many; d_gene: -; j_gene: TRBJ1-2; v_gene: TRBV5-1; CDR3aa: CASSFGRDLLYGYTF; CDR3nt: TGCGCCAGCAGCTTTGGCAGGGACTTACTCTATGGCTACACCTTC
abundance: few; d_gene: -; j_gene: TRBJ1-1; v_gene: TRBV24-1; CDR3aa: CATSDWTNTEAFF; CDR3nt: TGTGCCACCAGTGATTGGACGAACACTGAAGCTTTCTTT
abundance: -; d_gene: -; j_gene: TRBJ2-5; v_gene: TRBV20-1; CDR3aa: CSARDSGPGEETQYF; CDR3nt: TGCAGTGCTAGAGATTCGGGGCCAGGGGAAGAGACCCAGTACTTC
abundance: -; d_gene: -; j_gene: TRBJ2-3; v_gene: TRBV12-3/TRBV12-4; CDR3aa: CASSHSSGRTDTQYF; CDR3nt: TGTGCCAGCAGTCACTCCAGCGGGCGGACAGATACGCAGTATTTT
abundance: -; d_gene: -; j_gene: TRBJ1-1; v_gene: TRBV10-3; CDR3aa: CAISELNTEAFF; CDR3nt: TGTGCCATCAGTGAGCTGAACACTGAAGCTTTCTTT
abundance: few; d_gene: -; j_gene: TRBJ2-5; v_gene: TRBV6-1; CDR3aa: CASSEFWTGGETQYF; CDR3nt: TGTGCCAGCAGTGAATTTTGGACTGGCGGGGAGACCCAGTACTTC
abundance: few; d_gene: TRBD1; j_gene: TRBJ1-6; v_gene: TRBV7-2; CDR3aa: CASSLGGQGRNSPLHF; CDR3nt: TGTGCCAGCAGCTTAGGAGGACAGGGCCGGAATTCACCCCTCCACTTT
abundance: -; d_gene: TRBD1; j_gene: TRBJ2-7; v_gene: TRBV4-3; CDR3aa: CASSPQQGELNEQYF; CDR3nt: TGCGCCAGCAGCCCGCAACAGGGGGAACTTAACGAGCAGTACTTC
abundance: few; d_gene: -; j_gene: TRBJ2-3; v_gene: TRBV3-1; CDR3aa: CASSQTTGTDTQYF; CDR3nt: TGTGCCAGCAGCCAAACGACCGGCACAGATACGCAGTATTTT
abundance: -; d_gene: TRBD1; j_gene: TRBJ1-4; v_gene: TRBV6-5; CDR3aa: CASSYPGQGWKEKLFF; CDR3nt: TGTGCCAGCAGTTACCCGGGACAGGGGTGGAAGGAAAAACTGTTTTTT
abundance: -; d_gene: TRBD2; j_gene: TRBJ2-3; v_gene: TRBV3-1; CDR3aa: CASSHTGTSVPDTQYF; CDR3nt: TGTGCCAGCAGCCACACCGGGACTAGCGTCCCAGATACGCAGTATTTT
abundance: -; d_gene: TRBD2; j_gene: TRBJ2-1; v_gene: TRBV12-3/TRBV12-4; CDR3aa: CASSILAGDPGEQFF; CDR3nt: TGTGCCAGCAGTATACTAGCGGGGGACCCGGGTGAGCAGTTCTTC
abundance: -; d_gene: TRBD1; j_gene: TRBJ2-7; v_gene: TRBV5-1; CDR3aa: CASSLSGTASYEQYF; CDR3nt: TGCGCCAGCAGCCTCTCCGGGACAGCCTCCTACGAGCAGTACTTC
abundance: many; d_gene: TRBD1; j_gene: TRBJ2-3; v_gene: TRBV5-1; CDR3aa: CASSVLTGIDAQYF; CDR3nt: TGCGCCAGCAGCGTATTGACAGGGATTGATGCGCAGTATTTT
abundance: -; d_gene: -; j_gene: TRBJ2-1; v_gene: TRBV4-3; CDR3aa: CASSQESQTSYNEQFF; CDR3nt: TGCGCCAGCAGCCAAGAAAGCCAGACTTCCTACAATGAGCAGTTCTTC
abundance: -; d_gene: -; j_gene: TRBJ2-1; v_gene: TRBV24-1; CDR3aa: CATSDLGGQGYNEQFF; CDR3nt: TGTGCCACCAGTGATTTGGGAGGGCAGGGTTACAATGAGCAGTTCTTC
abundance: few; d_gene: -; j_gene: TRBJ1-5; v_gene: TRBV7-2; CDR3aa: CASSLGLPQPQHF; CDR3nt: TGTGCCAGCAGCTTAGGCCTTCCCCAGCCCCAGCATTTT
abundance: -; d_gene: -; j_gene: TRBJ1-1; v_gene: TRBV5-1; CDR3aa: CASSLNRPGEAFF; CDR3nt: TGCGCCAGCAGCTTGAACAGGCCGGGTGAAGCTTTCTTT
abundance: few; d_gene: -; j_gene: TRBJ1-1; v_gene: TRBV3-1; CDR3aa: CASSHPIRGTEAFF; CDR3nt: TGTGCCAGCAGCCATCCAATTCGGGGTACTGAAGCTTTCTTT
abundance: many; d_gene: -; j_gene: TRBJ2-7; v_gene: TRBV19; CDR3aa: CASSIRGQTYEQYF; CDR3nt: TGTGCCAGTAGTATCCGTGGACAGACCTACGAGCAGTACTTC